This paragraph covers one T cell receptor (beta chain) sequence. CDR1 and CDR2 from the germline V gene are MNHNY and SVGAGI (reference sequence). The V end lost 8 bases, the J end lost 2 bases, and 7 bases lay between the germline ends. The CDR3 sequence is 12 residues long. This entry is derived from a study of blood T cell repertoires in COVID-19. Study members were between roughly 18 and 100 years old and lived in fewer than 30 US regions. Cohort assignment relied on participant-reported clinical history. Donors in Cohort 3 who had recovered were those with two negative PCRs, healthcare professional clearance, or resolution of their symptoms. Repertoires were generated with immunoSEQ multiplex PCR, while TCRdb's copy carries only in-frame clones and drops some. In the table there are roughly 300,000 clones, over 75% of which are singletons.

Sequenced input: PBMCs or T cells enriched from blood (not recorded which). The clonotype comes from a young man who had recovered from COVID-19. The V and J genes are TRBV6-6 and TRBJ2-1, with unresolved D. CDR3 bases: TGTGCCAGCTCCGCAGCCTACAATGAGCAGTTCTTC. The encoded protein is CASSAAYNEQFF.